This T cell receptor beta chain was retrieved from a study of PD-L1 blockade in urothelial cancer. Across the study: At 3 weeks (second dose) and 6 weeks after starting treatment, blood was analyzed. Researchers found blood samples held a median of approximately 150,000 T cells.

On this clone: Its antigen is currently unknown.

After removal of 5 bases from V and 8 bases from J, the junction contained 13 bases not matched to a gene. The CDR3 runs to 16 residues. CDR1 is SGHNT, CDR2 YENEEA, per germline. Produced via immunoSEQ multiplex PCR; TCRdb's table is partial and in-frame only. The sample lists around 130,000 clones, around 84% occurring once. The time point was: pretreatment peripheral blood. General study results and limits: Below-median pretreatment blood TCR clonality was a predictor of better survival.

The origin of this receptor is a man over 45 with urothelial cancer. This specimen consisted of PBMCs, obtained around atezolizumab (anti-PD-L1) treatment. The rearrangement uses TRBV11-3 and TRBJ2-1; 9 bases agree with TRBD1. The CDR3 DNA reads as TGTGCCAGCAGCCTTCGGACAGGGGCTTCGCACGATGAGCAGTTCTTC. Translated, it gives CASSLRTGASHDEQFF.